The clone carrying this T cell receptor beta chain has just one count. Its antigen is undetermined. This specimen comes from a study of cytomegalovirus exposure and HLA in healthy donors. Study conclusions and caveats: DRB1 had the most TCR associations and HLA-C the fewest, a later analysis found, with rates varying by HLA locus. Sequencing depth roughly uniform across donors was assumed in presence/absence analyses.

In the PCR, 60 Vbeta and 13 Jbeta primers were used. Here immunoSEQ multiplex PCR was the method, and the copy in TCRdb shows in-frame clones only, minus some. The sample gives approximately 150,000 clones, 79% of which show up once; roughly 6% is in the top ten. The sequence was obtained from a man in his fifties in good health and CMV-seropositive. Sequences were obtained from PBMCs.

CDR3 nucleotides: TGTGCCAGCAGCCTGACTAGCTCCCTGGAGACCCAGTACTTC. Translating gives CASSLTSSLETQYF. The chain carries TRBV27 and TRBJ2-5, with 7 bases identical to TRBD2. The CDR3 loop spans 14 amino acids. Trimming cost V 6 bases and J 5 bases; bases outside gene matches: 9. CDR1 and CDR2 from the germline V gene are MNHEY and SMNVEV (reference sequence).